Described below is a single T cell receptor (beta chain) sequence and its context. Its cognate antigen is unknown. This sample is part of a study of Ad26.COV2.S vaccination and SARS-CoV-2 variants. Study-wide points: Once vaccination had occurred, spike-specific CD8+ and CD4+ T cell responses reportedly showed substantial breadth. An underestimation of total T cell responses may have resulted from the TCR breadth and depth analyses.

Noted treatment: 19 received Ad26.COV2.S at low or high dose, single or two shots; about 5 received placebo; per-sample allocation not given. Sampling occurred on day 63 after the first vaccine or placebo injection. Recruitment in Boston yielded a donor of adult age, 18-55 years. SARS-CoV-2 spike from the Wuhan strain was encoded by the vaccine, an Ad26 vector. Germline V gene data show CDR1 as SQVTM and CDR2 as ANQGSEA. The V gene lost 4 bases and the J gene lost 1 base, with 5 bases spanning the gap. The CDR3 sequence is 13 residues long. Libraries were prepared by immunoSEQ multiplex PCR; TCRdb keeps only in-frame clonotypes and omits some of them. Found here are some 340,000 clones, around four fifths of them singletons; the top ten hold 2.1%.

The sequence derives from a person between 18 and 65 years old who received the Ad26.COV2.S COVID-19 vaccine or a placebo. The sequencing used peripheral blood, collected in a trial of Ad26.COV2.S vaccine versus placebo. The chain recombines TRBV29-1 with TRBJ2-6; tentatively, D is TRBD1 (5 bases). This CDR3 reads CSVAGSGANVLTF. The CDR3 DNA reads as TGCAGCGTTGCAGGGTCTGGGGCCAACGTCCTGACTTTC.